Below are 4 T cell receptor beta chains sequenced from a single sample in a study of naive and memory T cell subsets. The SP2 primer and nested alpha and beta constant region primers amplified ligated cDNA in four rounds. TCRdb independently ran MiXCR on the 5' RACE reads; one entry per CDR3 protein. The repertoire includes about 57,000 distinct CDR3 sequences, 6% to 8.5% of them detected once, and over 8% sits in the top ten. A UMI-containing oligonucleotide was joined by 3' ligation to the TCR cDNA template. These TCRs come from a female donor in good health.

The rearrangement uses TRBV7-8 and TRBJ2-4, with 9 bases identical to TRBD2. The germline CDR1 and CDR2 sequences are SGHVS and FQNEAQ. The CDR3 is made up of 18 amino acids. J gave up 0 bases and V 4 bases, and 10 bases lay outside the gene matches. Here the CDR3 reads CASSWRRTSEVAKNIQYF. The CDR3 DNA reads TGTGCCAGCAGCTGGAGGAGGACTAGCGAAGTAGCCAAAAACATTCAGTACTTC.

In its sample, this clonotype was seen many times. This rearrangement joins TRBV4-2 to TRBJ2-2; D unresolved. Deletions cut 3 bases from V and 7 bases from J, with 6 bases between. CDR1 is LGHNA and CDR2 is YNFKEQ in the germline V gene. The length of the CDR3 is 12 residues. Here the CDR3 reads CASSHWGGELFF. The CDR3 nucleotides are TGTGCCAGCAGCCACTGGGGCGGGGAGCTGTTTTTT.

The chain employs TRBV4-3 and TRBJ2-7, with D unresolved. This CDR3 has 14 residues. CDR1 is LGHNA and CDR2 is YSLEER in the germline V gene. V was shortened by 1 base and J by 5 bases, with 12 bases between the two germline ends. The CDR3 reads CASSQVAGYHEQYF. CDR3 coding DNA: TGCGCCAGCAGCCAAGTTGCCGGGTACCACGAGCAGTACTTC.

The gene calls are TRBV5-4 and TRBJ2-1, with 7 bases that match TRBD1. V was pared by 4 bases and J by 5 bases, with 3 bases of the junction left unmatched. This CDR3 spans 13 amino acids. Per the germline V gene, CDR1 is SGHNT and CDR2 is YYREEE (reference sequence). The CDR3 nucleotides read TGTGCCAGCAGCCCGGACAGGAACAATGAGCAGTTCTTC. Translated, it gives CASSPDRNNEQFF.